Sequencing of this TCR beta chain was carried out in a study of cytomegalovirus exposure and HLA in healthy donors. Across the whole study: There were about 86 million unique TCRs (from HLA-typed donors) in an early data release.

This CDR3 comprises 14 residues. V lost 2 bases and J lost 4; bases outside the gene matches: 3. The germline V gene has CDR1 MNHEY and CDR2 SVGAGI. In the PCR, 60 Vbeta and 13 Jbeta primers were used. TCRdb's table, derived via immunoSEQ multiplex PCR, lists solely in-frame clones and lacks some. The sample holds around 150,000 clones; roughly 80% are singletons and the top ten take over 4.5%. The sequenced sample consisted of PBMCs. The chain combines TRBV6-5 with TRBJ1-1, with 8 bases matching TRBD1. This sequence originates from a male donor in good health and CMV-seronegative. CDR3 nucleotide sequence: TGTGCCAGCAGTTACACAGGGGGTATCACTGAAGCTTTCTTT. This sequence encodes CASSYTGGITEAFF.